This is a list of T cell receptor beta chains from one sample in a study of blood T cell repertoires in COVID-19. Repertoires were generated with immunoSEQ multiplex PCR, while TCRdb's copy carries only in-frame clones and drops some. The table includes a few hundred thousand clones, approximately 91% detected once. The sequencing sample was made of peripheral blood. These receptors were collected from a human donor in a cohort sampled during active COVID-19. CDR3s include the opening cysteine and the closing phenylalanine or tryptophan. D genes are given only for firm matches. Clone sizes are given selectively: once, few, many, or a class where the clone is expanded.

.	.	12	TRBV10-3	TRBJ1-3	CAIRTFGNTIYF	TGTGCCATCAGAACTTTCGGAAACACCATATATTTT
.	.	14	TRBV18	TRBJ1-4	CASSPQGTREKLFF	TGTGCCAGCTCACCACAGGGGACAAGGGAAAAACTGTTTTTT
TRBD1	once	14	TRBV6-5	TRBJ2-7	CASSHPGQGFEQYF	TGTGCCAGCAGTCATCCGGGACAGGGTTTCGAGCAGTACTTC
.	.	14	TRBV24-1	TRBJ2-6	CATSVSVGANVLTF	TGTGCCACCAGTGTTTCTGTGGGGGCCAACGTCCTGACTTTC
.	.	14	TRBV10-3	TRBJ1-4	CAISDRQGGEKLFF	TGTGCCATCAGTGACCGGCAGGGAGGTGAAAAACTGTTTTTT
.	.	13	TRBV19	TRBJ1-1	CASSISGNTEAFF	TGTGCCAGTAGTATCTCGGGGAACACTGAAGCTTTCTTT
.	.	14	TRBV14	TRBJ1-1	CASSPVHRNTEAFF	TGTGCCAGCAGCCCTGTCCATAGGAACACTGAAGCTTTCTTT
.	.	15	TRBV4-3	TRBJ1-1	CASSHILTGDTEAFF	TGCGCCAGCAGCCATATCTTAACCGGTGACACTGAAGCTTTCTTT
TRBD2	.	14	TRBV5-6	TRBJ2-5	CASSYGGATETQYF	TGTGCCAGCAGCTACGGGGGGGCCACGGAGACCCAGTACTTC
.	.	12	TRBV7-2	TRBJ1-1	CASSLIHDGAFF	TGTGCCAGCAGCTTAATACATGATGGAGCTTTCTTT
TRBD2	.	15	TRBV3-1/TRBV3-2	TRBJ2-7	CASSQDASGPYEQYF	TGTGCCAGCAGCCAAGACGCTAGCGGGCCCTACGAGCAGTACTTC
.	.	13	TRBV21-1	TRBJ2-7	CASSRQGPYEQYF	TGTGCCAGCAGCAGACAGGGACCCTACGAGCAGTACTTC
TRBD1	.	13	TRBV5-6	TRBJ1-2	CASRVDRFYGYTF	TGTGCCAGCAGGGTGGACAGGTTCTATGGCTACACCTTC
.	.	20	TRBV4-3	TRBJ1-3	CASSLTLGSRDFGIGNTIYF	TGCGCCAGCAGCCTAACTTTGGGGAGTCGGGACTTCGGGATTGGAAACACCATATATTTT
TRBD2	.	16	TRBV7-8	TRBJ2-7	CASSLGLAGIDYEQYF	TGTGCCAGCAGCTTAGGACTAGCCGGGATTGATTACGAGCAGTACTTC
.	.	15	TRBV14	TRBJ2-5	CASSQDGGAWETQYF	TGTGCCAGCAGCCAAGATGGCGGGGCGTGGGAGACCCAGTACTTC
.	.	13	TRBV12-3/TRBV12-4	TRBJ1-4	CASRIATNEKLFF	TGTGCCAGCCGTATTGCAACTAATGAAAAACTGTTTTTT
TRBD1	once	16	TRBV5-6	TRBJ2-7	CASRHNRGHRTYEQYF	TGTGCCAGCAGACACAACAGGGGACACCGGACCTACGAGCAGTACTTC
.	.	16	TRBV27	TRBJ2-1	CASSLRLLAIDDEQFF	TGTGCCAGCAGTTTAAGACTATTGGCCATCGACGATGAGCAGTTCTTC
.	.	15	TRBV27	TRBJ1-6	CASSLSGGYNSPLHF	TGTGCCAGCAGTTTATCGGGGGGCTATAATTCACCCCTCCACTTT
.	once	15	TRBV19	TRBJ1-1	CASSIVGGGGTEAFF	TGTGCCAGTAGTATAGTAGGGGGTGGTGGCACTGAAGCTTTCTTT
TRBD2	.	19	TRBV7-8	TRBJ2-1	CASSSGLAGAGSSYNEQFF	TGTGCCAGCAGCTCGGGACTAGCGGGGGCCGGGAGCTCCTACAATGAGCAGTTCTTC
TRBD2	.	15	TRBV6-5	TRBJ2-1	CASSYSGGGRSEQFF	TGTGCCAGCAGTTACTCGGGCGGGGGGAGGTCTGAGCAGTTCTTC
TRBD1	.	15	TRBV11-2	TRBJ1-1	CASSPRDRGRGEAFF	TGTGCCAGCAGCCCCCGGGACAGGGGGCGAGGTGAAGCTTTCTTT
TRBD1	.	14	TRBV7-8	TRBJ1-2	CASSPRQGNYGYTF	TGTGCCAGCAGCCCCCGACAGGGCAACTATGGCTACACCTTC
TRBD1	.	15	TRBV7-9	TRBJ1-2	CASSVNRQGGYGYTF	TGTGCCAGCAGCGTAAATCGACAGGGTGGCTATGGCTACACCTTC
.	.	16	TRBV18	TRBJ2-6	CASSPEQDSGANVLTF	TGTGCCAGCTCACCAGAGCAGGACTCTGGGGCCAACGTCCTGACTTTC
.	.	12	TRBV12-5	TRBJ2-1	CASGRMSEEQFF	TGTGCTAGTGGGAGAATGAGCGAAGAGCAGTTCTTC
TRBD2	.	15	TRBV3-1/TRBV3-2	TRBJ2-5	CASSQEASGSETQYF	TGTGCCAGCAGCCAAGAGGCTAGCGGGAGTGAGACCCAGTACTTC
TRBD2	.	18	TRBV27	TRBJ2-7	CASSLTRGGGSLSYEQYF	TGTGCCAGCAGCCTAACCCGAGGAGGCGGGAGTCTATCCTACGAGCAGTACTTC
.	.	14	TRBV7-2	TRBJ1-1	CASSLGQVNTEAFF	TGTGCCAGCAGCTTAGGACAGGTGAACACTGAAGCTTTCTTT
.	.	15	TRBV5-1	TRBJ1-1	CASSLGGRGNTEAFF	TGCGCCAGCAGCTTGGGGGGCAGGGGGAACACTGAAGCTTTCTTT
.	.	11	TRBV6-5	TRBJ2-5	CASRRDETQYF	TGTGCCAGCAGGCGGGACGAGACCCAGTACTTC
.	once	15	TRBV30	TRBJ1-1	CAWISRVLPNTEAFF	TGTGCCTGGATAAGTCGGGTTCTCCCGAACACTGAAGCTTTCTTT
TRBD1	.	15	TRBV7-2	TRBJ1-5	CASSPGQGSHQPQHF	TGTGCCAGCAGTCCCGGACAGGGTAGTCATCAGCCCCAGCATTTT
.	.	13	TRBV27	TRBJ2-1	CASRLDFYNEQFF	TGTGCCAGCAGACTAGACTTCTACAATGAGCAGTTCTTC
.	few	14	TRBV7-9	TRBJ2-6	CASSALSGANVLTF	TGTGCCAGCAGCGCACTATCTGGGGCCAACGTCCTGACTTTC
.	.	13	TRBV10-3	TRBJ2-7	CAIGSGNRYEQYF	TGTGCCATCGGTTCGGGTAATCGCTACGAGCAGTACTTC
.	once	8	TRBV7-9	TRBJ2-7	CASSLDRF	TGTGCCAGCAGCTTAGATCGGTTC
.	.	10	TRBV28	TRBJ1-1	CASIGAEAFF	TGTGCCAGCATCGGGGCTGAAGCTTTCTTT
TRBD1	once	14	TRBV5-6	TRBJ1-1	CASSGTGGNTEAFF	TGTGCCAGCAGCGGCACAGGGGGGAACACTGAAGCTTTCTTT
.	once	14	TRBV5-1	TRBJ1-2	CASSLAGDSYGYTF	TGCGCCAGCAGCTTGGCCGGGGACTCCTATGGCTACACCTTC
.	once	12	TRBV3-1/TRBV3-2	TRBJ2-7	CASSRTDYEQYF	TGTGCCAGCAGCCGGACTGACTACGAGCAGTACTTC
.	.	16	TRBV3-1/TRBV3-2	TRBJ1-6	CASSAPGTPGNSPLHF	TGTGCCAGCAGCGCTCCCGGGACTCCAGGGAATTCACCCCTCCACTTT
.	.	11	TRBV5-8	TRBJ1-1	CASSLMGAAFF	TGTGCCAGCAGCTTGATGGGGGCTGCTTTCTTT
TRBD1	.	15	TRBV6-2/TRBV6-3	TRBJ2-7	CASSSRTGDVYEQYF	TGTGCCAGCAGTTCTCGGACAGGGGATGTGTACGAGCAGTACTTC
.	.	14	TRBV5-4	TRBJ2-7	CASRTGRGSYEQYF	TGTGCCAGCAGGACCGGACGGGGCTCCTACGAGCAGTACTTC
TRBD1	.	13	TRBV19	TRBJ1-1	CASFRGLNTEAFF	TGTGCCAGTTTCAGGGGGCTGAACACTGAAGCTTTCTTT
.	.	16	TRBV4-3	TRBJ1-2	CASSQGRAGVVYGYTF	TGCGCCAGCAGCCAAGGTCGGGCAGGGGTGGTCTATGGCTACACCTTC
.	.	14	TRBV27	TRBJ2-7	CASSVGHNYYEQYF	TGTGCCAGCAGTGTGGGGCACAACTACTACGAGCAGTACTTC
.	once	15	TRBV19	TRBJ1-2	CASSMESEELRGYTF	TGTGCCAGTAGTATGGAGTCGGAGGAATTGAGAGGCTACACCTTC
TRBD1	.	17	TRBV19	TRBJ1-6	CASSIRTGLVGDSPLHF	TGTGCCAGTAGTATCCGGACAGGGTTAGTTGGTGATTCACCCCTCCACTTT
TRBD2	.	17	TRBV7-6	TRBJ2-5	CASSLGGMRELQETQYF	TGTGCCAGCAGCTTAGGGGGGATGCGGGAGCTCCAAGAGACCCAGTACTTC